This T cell receptor beta chain was sequenced for a study of blood T cells in healthy people across ages. Whenever a sample was processed, at least 6.5 million PBMCs were isolated. The CDR3 has 11 residues. In germline, CDR1 is SQVTM, CDR2 ANQGSEA. V was clipped by 6 bases and J by 7 bases, with 9 bases between them. A second PCR, run for about 7 to 12 cycles, used a sample-barcoded 5' primer plus a J-beta primer mix. Via MiXCR, TCRdb re-called the 5' RACE reads, giving one row per CDR3 protein. The sample lists hundreds of thousands of distinct CDR3 sequences; 24% were seen once. This same sample was also part of a study on T cells of mothers and their children.

This chain uses TRBV29-1 with TRBJ1-4; D unresolved. Sequenced input: blood. The sequence was obtained from a boy younger than 18 in good health. CDR3 residues: CSVGEFEKLFF. In DNA form, the CDR3 reads TGCAGCGTCGGGGAGTTTGAAAAACTGTTTTTT.